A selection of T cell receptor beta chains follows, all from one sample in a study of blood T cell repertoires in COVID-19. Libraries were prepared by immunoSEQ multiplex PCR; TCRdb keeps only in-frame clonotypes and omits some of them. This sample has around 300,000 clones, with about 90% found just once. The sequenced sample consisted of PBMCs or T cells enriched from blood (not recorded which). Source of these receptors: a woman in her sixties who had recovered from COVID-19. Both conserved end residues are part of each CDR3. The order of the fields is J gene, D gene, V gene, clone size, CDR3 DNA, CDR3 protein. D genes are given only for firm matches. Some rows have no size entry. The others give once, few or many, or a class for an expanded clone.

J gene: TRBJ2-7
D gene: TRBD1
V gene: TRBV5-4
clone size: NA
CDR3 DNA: TGTGCCAGCAGCTCCAAGACAGGGTTCCCCTACGAGCAGTACTTC
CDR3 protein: CASSSKTGFPYEQYF

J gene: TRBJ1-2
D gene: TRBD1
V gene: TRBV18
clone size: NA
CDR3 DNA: TGTGCCAGCTCACCAGGGACAGACTATGGCTACACCTTC
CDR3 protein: CASSPGTDYGYTF

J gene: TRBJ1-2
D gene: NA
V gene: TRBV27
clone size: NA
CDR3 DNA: TGTGCCAGCAGTGCAGACCCGGGCTATGGCTACACCTTC
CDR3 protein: CASSADPGYGYTF

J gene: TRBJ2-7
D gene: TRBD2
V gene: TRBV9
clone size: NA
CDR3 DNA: TGTGCCAGCAGCGTAGGGACTAGCGGAGCCTACGAGCAGTACTTC
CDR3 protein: CASSVGTSGAYEQYF

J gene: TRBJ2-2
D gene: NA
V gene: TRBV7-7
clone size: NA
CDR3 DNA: TGTGCTAGCAGCCCATCGACTAGGTGGACCGGGGAGCTGTTTTTT
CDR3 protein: CASSPSTRWTGELFF

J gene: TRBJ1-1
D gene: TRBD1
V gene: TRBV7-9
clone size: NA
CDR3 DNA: TGTGCCAGCAGCTTAGAGACAGGGGGGACTGAAGCTTTCTTT
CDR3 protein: CASSLETGGTEAFF

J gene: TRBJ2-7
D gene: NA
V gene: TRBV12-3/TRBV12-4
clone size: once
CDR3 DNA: TGTGCCAGCAGAAACTCAGGGTTCTACGAGCAGTACTTC
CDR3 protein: CASRNSGFYEQYF

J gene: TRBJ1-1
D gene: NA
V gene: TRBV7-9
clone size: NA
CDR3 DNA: TGTGCCAGCAGCTTAGGGTTTTCAGATGAAGCTTTCTTT
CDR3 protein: CASSLGFSDEAFF

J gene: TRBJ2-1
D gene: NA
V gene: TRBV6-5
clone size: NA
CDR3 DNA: TGTGCCAGCACCTCCGGGAGCGGACACGAGGTTGGGCAGTTCTTC
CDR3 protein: CASTSGSGHEVGQFF

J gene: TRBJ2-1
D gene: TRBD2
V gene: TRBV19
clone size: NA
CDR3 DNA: TGTGCCAGTAGTATACCGGGAGGACCCTACAATGAGCAGTTCTTC
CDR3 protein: CASSIPGGPYNEQFF

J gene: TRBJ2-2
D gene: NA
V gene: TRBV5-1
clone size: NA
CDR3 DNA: TGCGCCAGCAGCTTGGATCTTAGGGGCACCGGGGAGCTGTTTTTT
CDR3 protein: CASSLDLRGTGELFF

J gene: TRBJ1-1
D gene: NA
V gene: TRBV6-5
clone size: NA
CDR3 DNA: TGTGCCAGCAGTTACGGGAGTAACACTGAAGCTTTCTTT
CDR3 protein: CASSYGSNTEAFF

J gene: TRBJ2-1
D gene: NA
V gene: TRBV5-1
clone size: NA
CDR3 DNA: TGCGCCAGCAGCGAGACTCAATTCTATGAGCAGTTCTTC
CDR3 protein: CASSETQFYEQFF

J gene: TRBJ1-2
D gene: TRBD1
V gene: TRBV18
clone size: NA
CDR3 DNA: TGTGCCAGCTCACCCCCGGGACAGGGGTATGGCTACACCTTC
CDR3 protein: CASSPPGQGYGYTF

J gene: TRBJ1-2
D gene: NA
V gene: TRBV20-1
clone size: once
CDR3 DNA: TGCAGTGCTGGGAGGGTGGGAGGCTACACCTTC
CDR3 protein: CSAGRVGGYTF

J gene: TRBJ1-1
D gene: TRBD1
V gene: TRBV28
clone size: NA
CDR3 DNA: TGTGCCAGCAGTTTGTTGACAGGGGGGTTTACTGAAGCTTTCTTT
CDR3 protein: CASSLLTGGFTEAFF

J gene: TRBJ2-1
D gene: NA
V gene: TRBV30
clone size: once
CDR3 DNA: TGTGCCTGGACTGTACCCGCGGCGTACAATGAGCAGTTCTTC
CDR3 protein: CAWTVPAAYNEQFF

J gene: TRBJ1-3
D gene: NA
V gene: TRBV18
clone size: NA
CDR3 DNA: TGTGCCAGCTCACCGGGACAAGAGGCTGGAAACACCATATATTTT
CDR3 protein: CASSPGQEAGNTIYF

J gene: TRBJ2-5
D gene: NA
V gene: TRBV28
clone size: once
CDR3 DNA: TGTGCCAGCAGTTTCCGCGGAGCTAACCAAGAGACCCAGTACTTC
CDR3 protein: CASSFRGANQETQYF

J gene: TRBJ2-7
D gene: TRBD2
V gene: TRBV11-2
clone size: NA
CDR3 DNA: TGTGCCAGCAGCAGTTCGGGAGGAACGTTCCACGAGCAGTACTTC
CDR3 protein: CASSSSGGTFHEQYF

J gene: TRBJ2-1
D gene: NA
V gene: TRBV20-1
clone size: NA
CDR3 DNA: TGCAGTGCTAGTCAGTGGGGAGGTAATGACAATGAGCAGTTCTTC
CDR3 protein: CSASQWGGNDNEQFF

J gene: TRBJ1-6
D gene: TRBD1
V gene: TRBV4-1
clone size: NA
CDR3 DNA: TGCGCCAGCAGCTCTCGGACAGGGCCGAATTCACCCCTCCACTTT
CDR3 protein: CASSSRTGPNSPLHF

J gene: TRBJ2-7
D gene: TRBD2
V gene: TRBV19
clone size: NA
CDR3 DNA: TGTGCCAGTAGTTTACGGGGGGGCTCTAGCGGGATTTCCTACGAGCAGTACTTC
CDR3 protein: CASSLRGGSSGISYEQYF

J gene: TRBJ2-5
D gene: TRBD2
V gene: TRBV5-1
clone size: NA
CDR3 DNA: TGCGCCAGCAGCCAGGGACTAGCGGGAGGAATTGGCGAGACCCAGTACTTC
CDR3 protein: CASSQGLAGGIGETQYF

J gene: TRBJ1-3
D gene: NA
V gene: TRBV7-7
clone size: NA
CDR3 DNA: TGTGCTAGCAGCTTAGTAGATGGGCCTGGAAACACCATATATTTT
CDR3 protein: CASSLVDGPGNTIYF

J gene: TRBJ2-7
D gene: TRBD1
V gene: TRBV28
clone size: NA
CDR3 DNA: TGTGCCAGCAGTTCCGGGACAGGGGGCTACGAGCAGTACTTC
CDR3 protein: CASSSGTGGYEQYF

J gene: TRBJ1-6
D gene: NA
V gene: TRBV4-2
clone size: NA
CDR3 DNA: TGTGCCAGCGGTTATAACATTCTTAATTCACCCCTCCACTTT
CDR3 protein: CASGYNILNSPLHF

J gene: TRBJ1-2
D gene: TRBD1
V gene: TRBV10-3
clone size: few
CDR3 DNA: TGTGCCATCAAAGACAATAACAGGGGAGGCTCCTATGGCTACACCTTC
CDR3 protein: CAIKDNNRGGSYGYTF

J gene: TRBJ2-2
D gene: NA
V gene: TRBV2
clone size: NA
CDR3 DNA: TGTGCCAGCAGTGATCGGGGTTGGAACGGGGAGCTGTTTTTT
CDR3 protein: CASSDRGWNGELFF

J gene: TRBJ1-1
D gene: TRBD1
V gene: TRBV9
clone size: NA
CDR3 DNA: TGTGCCAGCAGCGCGCAGGGGGCGCGGGGCACTGAAGCTTTCTTT
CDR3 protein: CASSAQGARGTEAFF

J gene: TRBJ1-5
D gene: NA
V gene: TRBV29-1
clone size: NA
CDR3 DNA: TGCAGCGTTACGGCGGGTAGCAATCAGCCCCAGCATTTT
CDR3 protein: CSVTAGSNQPQHF

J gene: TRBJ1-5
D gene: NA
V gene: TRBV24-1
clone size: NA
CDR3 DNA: TGTGCCACCAGTGTGGGGAGGGGGGGACAGCCCCAGCATTTT
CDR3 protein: CATSVGRGGQPQHF

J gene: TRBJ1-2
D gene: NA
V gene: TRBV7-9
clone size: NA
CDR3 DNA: TGTGCCAGCAGCTTATACACAAACTATGGCTACACCTTC
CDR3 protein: CASSLYTNYGYTF

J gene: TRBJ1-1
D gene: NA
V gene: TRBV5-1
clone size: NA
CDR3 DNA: TGCGCCAGCAGCATTGACAGACAGAACACTGAAGCTTTCTTT
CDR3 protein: CASSIDRQNTEAFF

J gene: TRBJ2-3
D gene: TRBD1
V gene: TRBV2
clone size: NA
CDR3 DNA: TGTGCCGTCCCAACGGGACAGGGGTTAATCACGCAGTATTTT
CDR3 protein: CAVPTGQGLITQYF

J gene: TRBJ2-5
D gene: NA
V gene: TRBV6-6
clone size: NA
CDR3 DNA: TGTGCCAGCAGTCAGGGGGGGGAGACCCAGTACTTC
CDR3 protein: CASSQGGETQYF

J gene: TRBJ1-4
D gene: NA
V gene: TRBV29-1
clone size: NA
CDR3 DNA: TGCAGCGTTGAAGGGCTGCGAGGAGGACTGTTTTTT
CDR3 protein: CSVEGLRGGLFF

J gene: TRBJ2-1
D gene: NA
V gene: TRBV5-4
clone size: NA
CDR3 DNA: TGTGCCAGCAGCTTGGAGGGGCTGGCCTCCTACAATGAGCAGTTCTTC
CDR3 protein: CASSLEGLASYNEQFF

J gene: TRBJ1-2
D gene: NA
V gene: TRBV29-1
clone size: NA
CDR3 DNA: TGCAGCGTTGGGGGGGTCGACGGCTACACCTTC
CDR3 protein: CSVGGVDGYTF

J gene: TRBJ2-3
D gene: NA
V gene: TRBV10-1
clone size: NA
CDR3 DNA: TGCGCCAGCAGTGAGAAGGTGGGGGGTCCCACAGATACGCAGTATTTT
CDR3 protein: CASSEKVGGPTDTQYF

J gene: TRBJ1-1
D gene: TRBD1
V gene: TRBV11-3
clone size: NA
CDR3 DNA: TGTGCCAGCAGCGGTCGACAGGGAGAGGGTGACACTGAAGCTTTCTTT
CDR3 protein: CASSGRQGEGDTEAFF

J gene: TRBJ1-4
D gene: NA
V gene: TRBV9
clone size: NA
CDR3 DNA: TGTGCCAGCAGCGTAGTAGGTCAGGCTAATGAAAAACTGTTTTTT
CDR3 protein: CASSVVGQANEKLFF

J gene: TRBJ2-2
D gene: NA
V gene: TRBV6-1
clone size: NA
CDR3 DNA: TGTGCCAGCAGTGAAGTTGGGGGCCCCGGGGAGCTGTTTTTT
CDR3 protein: CASSEVGGPGELFF

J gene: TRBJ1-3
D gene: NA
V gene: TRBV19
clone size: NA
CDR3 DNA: TGTGCCGGGAGGGGCGCTGACTCTGGAAACACCATATATTTT
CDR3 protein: CAGRGADSGNTIYF

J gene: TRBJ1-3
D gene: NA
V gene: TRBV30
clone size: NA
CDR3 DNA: TGTGCCTGGAGTGTTACAACCCGGACAGTCGGAAACACCATATATTTT
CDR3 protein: CAWSVTTRTVGNTIYF

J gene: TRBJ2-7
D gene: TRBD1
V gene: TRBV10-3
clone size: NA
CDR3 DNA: TGTGCCATCAGTGAGCGGACAGGGGATAAGCGGTACTTC
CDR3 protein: CAISERTGDKRYF

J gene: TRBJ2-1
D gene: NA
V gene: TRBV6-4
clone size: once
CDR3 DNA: TGTGCCAGCAGTATCCGCGGGAAACTCTCTGAGCAGTTCTTC
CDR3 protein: CASSIRGKLSEQFF

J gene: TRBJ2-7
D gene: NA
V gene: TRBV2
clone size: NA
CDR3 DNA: TGTGCCAGCAGTGAGGAGGACAGGCAGTACTTC
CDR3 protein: CASSEEDRQYF

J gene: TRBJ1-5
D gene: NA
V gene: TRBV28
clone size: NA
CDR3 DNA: TGTGCCGCCCAGAAACCGTATCAGCCCCAGCATTTT
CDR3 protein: CAAQKPYQPQHF

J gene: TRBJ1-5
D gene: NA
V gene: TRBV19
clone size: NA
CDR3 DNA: TGTGCCAGTAGTGCCTCGGGGAAGCGGCATCAGCCCCAGCATTTT
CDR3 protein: CASSASGKRHQPQHF

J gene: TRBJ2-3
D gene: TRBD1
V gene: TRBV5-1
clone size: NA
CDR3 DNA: TGCGCCAGCAGCCCATGGACAGGGGGCCCAGATACGCAGTATTTT
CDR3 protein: CASSPWTGGPDTQYF